A single sample gave rise to the 21 T cell receptor beta chains below, sequenced in a study of cytomegalovirus exposure and HLA in healthy donors (dated by TCRdb to about 2017). The library was built by means of the immunoSEQ multiplex PCR assay. For the multiplex PCR, a mixture combining 60 forward primers for TCR Vbeta segments and 13 reverse primers for TCR Jbeta segments was used. Drawn from immuneACCESS, this table holds only the in-frame rearrangements with V and J called that TCRdb kept. Clones are partly lost; checked studies trace under half to an unresolved V gene and leave the rest unexplained. The sample contains about 200,000 clones, around 83% of them found a single time. The ten biggest clones cover less than 2% of the sample. The sequenced sample consisted of PBMCs. Receptors were obtained from a man aged 40-49 years in good health and CMV-seropositive.

In its sample, this clone was seen once. The genes are TRBV7-2 and TRBJ1-5; D is possibly TRBD1 (5 bases). This CDR3 comprises 14 residues. Per the germline V gene, CDR1 is SGHTA and CDR2 is FQGNSA. Trimming took 3 bases from V and 3 from J, leaving 9 bases between them. The CDR3 DNA is TGTGCCAGCAGCTTTGACAGTTACAATCAGCCCCAGCATTTT. Translated, it gives CASSFDSYNQPQHF.

The V gene is TRBV19, the J gene TRBJ2-1, with 10 bases fitting TRBD2. CDR1 is LNHDA, CDR2 SQIVND, per germline (reference sequence). V gave up 7 bases and J gave up 0 bases; unmatched junction bases: 6. This CDR3 is 16 amino acids long. CDR3: CASTGLAGDSYNEQFF. CDR3 bases: TGTGCCAGTACAGGGCTAGCGGGAGACTCCTACAATGAGCAGTTCTTC.

V gene TRBV4-2 combines with J gene TRBJ2-7, with 8 positions matching TRBD1. V shed 4 bases and J 0 bases; nucleotides not matched to a gene: 5. CDR1 is LGHNA, CDR2 YNFKEQ, per germline. The CDR3 spans 15 residues. CDR3 DNA sequence: TGTGCCAGCAGCCGATGGACAGGGCCCTCCTACGAGCAGTACTTC. It specifies CASSRWTGPSYEQYF.

The chain carries TRBV28 and TRBJ1-2; 7 bases map to TRBD1. From germline, CDR1 is MDHEN and CDR2 SYDVKM. V gave up 5 bases and J gave up 5 bases; unmatched junction bases: 8. The CDR3 length is 14 residues. CDR3 loop: CASSLRDSYYGYTF. CDR3 coding DNA: TGTGCCAGCAGTCTCCGGGACAGTTATTATGGCTACACCTTC.

The chain has TRBV14 and TRBJ2-1, with D perhaps TRBD2 (5 bases). V shed 3 bases and J shed 10 bases, with 10 bases lying between them. Germline V lookup: CDR1 SGHDN, CDR2 FVKESK. This CDR3 contains 12 residues. The CDR3 region has the DNA TGTGCCAGCAGCCAGAGGTCTAGCGAGCAGTTCTTC. Translated: CASSQRSSEQFF.

The chain links TRBV6-1 to TRBJ2-7, with a weak D call TRBD2 (5 bases). With 4 bases removed from V and 2 bases from J, the gap between germline ends came to 9 bases. The CDR3 is 13 residues long. Germline V gives CDR1 MNHNS, CDR2 SASEGT. The CDR3 loop is CASSAWGAYEQYF. The CDR3 DNA is TGTGCCAGCAGTGCCTGGGGAGCCTACGAGCAGTACTTC.

As DNA, the CDR3 is TGTGCCAGCAGCTTTTCGGGAGGAGAAGATACGCAGTATTTT. It yields the protein CASSFSGGEDTQYF. The gene calls are TRBV7-2 and TRBJ2-3, with TRBD2 matching over 7 bases. The CDR3 extends over 14 amino acids. V shed 3 bases, J shed 5 bases, and the junction held 5 bases outside the gene matches. CDR1 is SGHTA and CDR2 is FQGNSA in the germline V gene.

Regarding this clone: The sample has other DNA sequences that encode this CDR3 too. The chain is built from TRBV6-1 and TRBJ1-1; no firm D call. V dropped 3 bases and J dropped 0 bases, with 11 bases sitting between them. Germline values: CDR1 MNHNS, CDR2 SASEGT. This CDR3 is 15 amino acids long. The CDR3 DNA is TGTGCCAGCAGTGAGGCCGGCGGCATGAACACTGAAGCTTTCTTT. This sequence encodes CASSEAGGMNTEAFF.

This clone was counted a single time. This chain joins TRBV30 and TRBJ2-6; TRBD1 agrees at 7 bases. Germline V gene sequence: CDR1 GTSNPN, CDR2 SVGIG (reference sequence). This CDR3 spans 13 amino acids. CDR3 bases: TGTGCGCAAAGGGGGCCTGGGGCCAACGTCCTGACTTTC. It is translated as CAQRGPGANVLTF.

This clone was observed a few times. V and J are TRBV10-3 and TRBJ2-3, with 9 bases lining up with TRBD2. J was trimmed by 0 bases and V by 6 bases; bases with no gene match: 4. Looked up from germline, CDR1 is ENHRY and CDR2 is SYGVKD. The CDR3 extends over 15 amino acids. The CDR3 DNA follows: TGTGCCATCAGGATGACTAGCGGAAGCACAGATACGCAGTATTTT. Protein: CAIRMTSGSTDTQYF.

The rearrangement joins TRBV6-6 to TRBJ2-7; D is possibly TRBD2 (6 bases). Per the germline V gene, CDR1 is MNHNY and CDR2 is SVGAGI (reference sequence). The CDR3 sequence is 12 residues long. Deletions cut 6 bases from V and 3 bases from J, with 9 bases between. CDR3 nucleotides: TGTGCCAGCAGGGGACTTAACTACGAGCAGTACTTC. It encodes CASRGLNYEQYF.

A word on this clone: The junction and the germline gene differ at one end; a read error may be behind it. The CDR3 region is CSSSFGQTYEQYF. The CDR3 DNA reads as TGTTCCAGCAGCTTTGGACAGACCTACGAGCAGTACTTC. J is TRBJ2-7 and V is TRBV7-9, with TRBD1 as a possible D gene (6 bases). The CDR3 spans 13 residues. The germline gives CDR1 SEHNR, CDR2 FQNEAQ (reference sequence).

This chain connects TRBV7-8 to TRBJ2-7; TRBD1 is a possible D gene (5 bases). The V end lost 7 bases, the J end lost 2 bases, and 12 bases lay between the germline ends. Germline CDR1 SGHVS, CDR2 FQNEAQ. CDR3 length: 13 amino acids. The DNA for the CDR3 is TGTGCCAGCAACTCAGGGCAGGCCTACGAGCAGTACTTC. Protein product: CASNSGQAYEQYF.

This chain connects TRBV7-8 to TRBJ2-2, with 14 positions matching TRBD2. The CDR3 has 17 amino acids. V was pared by 5 bases and J by 3 bases, with 5 bases of the junction left unmatched. The germline V gene encodes CDR1 SGHVS and CDR2 FQNEAQ. The CDR3 protein is CASSPGLAGGYTGELFF. Here the CDR3 DNA reads TGTGCCAGCAGCCCCGGACTAGCGGGAGGATACACCGGGGAGCTGTTTTTT.

The chain has TRBV15 and TRBJ1-5; TRBD1 might be the D (5 bases). Trimming took 0 bases from V and 4 from J, leaving 13 bases between them. CDR1 is LNHNV and CDR2 is YYDKDF in the germline V gene (reference sequence). The CDR3 runs 16 residues. CDR3 nucleotide sequence: TGTGCCACCAGCAGAGATAGTGCAGGGTGGAATCAGCCCCAGCATTTT. This codes for CATSRDSAGWNQPQHF.

The V call is TRBV9, the J call TRBJ1-3; no firm D call. The V end was cut by 4 bases, the J end by 0 bases, with 5 bases between. The CDR3 sequence is 13 residues long. Germline CDR1 reads SGDLS; CDR2 reads YYNGEE. The CDR3 DNA reads as TGTGCCAGCAGCCCCAGCTCTGGAAACACCATATATTTT. Translated, it gives CASSPSSGNTIYF.

This clone was recorded a few times. This sequence joins TRBV29-1 and TRBJ2-5; TRBD1 aligns across 10 bases. Germline CDR1 is SQVTM and CDR2 is ANQGSEA. The CDR3 runs 15 residues. Unmatched junction bases numbered 8, after V lost 5 bases and J lost 2 bases. CDR3 amino acids: CSVLWTGGEQETQYF. DNA of the CDR3: TGCAGCGTTCTTTGGACAGGGGGGGAACAAGAGACCCAGTACTTC.

The chain links TRBV5-1 to TRBJ1-2; the D gene is possibly TRBD1 (6 bases). Per the germline V gene, CDR1 is SGHRS and CDR2 is YFSETQ. V lost 9 bases and J 5 bases, leaving 20 bases between the germline ends. This CDR3 has 14 residues. The CDR3 region has the DNA TGCGCCACCAACCGGGACACTCGAAAGTATGGCTACACCTTC. It translates to CATNRDTRKYGYTF.

V is TRBV27 and J is TRBJ1-3; 8 bases align to TRBD1. Germline CDR1 and CDR2: MNHEY and SMNVEV (reference sequence). There are 14 residues in the CDR3. The V segment lost 6 bases and the J segment 2 bases; nucleotides outside the gene matches: 3. In DNA form, the CDR3 reads TGTGCCAGCAGAGGACAGGGCCCTGGAAACACCATATATTTT. Its translation is CASRGQGPGNTIYF.

This clone occurred once. The genes are TRBV9 and TRBJ2-5; TRBD2 agrees at 10 bases. CDR3 length equals 16 residues. Trimming removed 2 bases from V and 4 bases from J; junction bases left unmatched: 8. Germline-derived CDR1 and CDR2 are SGDLS and YYNGEE. CDR3 residues: CASSVVAGGGRETQYF. DNA of the CDR3: TGTGCCAGCAGCGTGGTAGCGGGAGGAGGTCGAGAGACCCAGTACTTC.

This chain links TRBV5-1 with TRBJ2-1; the D gene is possibly TRBD2 (5 bases). The CDR3 has 15 residues. V gave up 5 bases and J gave up 0 bases, with 12 bases separating them. CDR1 is SGHRS and CDR2 is YFSETQ in the germline V gene. CDR3 nucleotides: TGCGCCAGCAGAAAGGCGGAGGCCTCCTACAATGAGCAGTTCTTC. Translation gives CASRKAEASYNEQFF.